This T cell receptor (beta chain) derives from a study of cytomegalovirus exposure and HLA in healthy donors (dated by TCRdb to between 2016 and 2019). For the study in its entirety: In an earlier analysis of roughly 500 of the donors, approximately 260 Gb of sequence data and 120 million or so unique TCR beta sequences from 150 million to 200 million T cells were reported. To decide whether each TCR beta V gene segment behaved as functional or pseudogenic, an earlier analysis of some 580 of the donors relied on high-throughput TCR beta sequencing. Typing coverage differed by locus: A, B, C, DRB1 and DQB1 were typed in about 620-640 donors, DQA1 in roughly 510, DPA1 in approximately 600, and DPB1 in around 440. Donor age, sex, ethnicity and CMV serostatus were compiled together with the repertoire data. Class I and class II HLA loci were covered by the typing at four-digit resolution. In a later analysis, previously published TCR beta repertoires from several hundred donors were re-analyzed and high-resolution HLA genotyping was added so that TCR occurrence patterns could be studied. On average, 235,054 unique TCR beta nucleotide sequences were sequenced per donor among 350 to 400 genotyped donors of the cohort, with roughly a sixth of those sequences being non-productive. Every discovery cohort repertoire had been produced on one sequencing platform. Among the 398 genotyped donors, around 81% belonged to the genetic ancestry cluster associated with self-reported Caucasian donors. About five DR-DQ haplotypes were treated as single units for association and clustering because of strong linkage in the cohort. Using immunosequencing, the study profiled T cell repertoires from 500 to 800 subjects and related those repertoires to cytomegalovirus serostatus. Along with the approximately 650-subject first cohort, a separate validation cohort of over a hundred different subjects was used. To predict cytomegalovirus infection status, the study brought together high-throughput TCR immunosequencing, statistical association of individual TCRs with disease status, and machine learning. Approximately 300 gigabases of sequencing data and 70 million to 100 million unique TCR sequences made up an early release that covered approximately 620 HLA-typed donors. A later genetic analysis took genome-wide SNP genotypes for about 55% of the 666 donors and used that subset as a discovery cohort. The study aimed to test whether signatures of past pathogen exposure could be identified by cataloging public T cell receptors. The later analysis used no new phenotypic data to find candidate immune exposures, relying instead on TCR beta sequences and their occurrence across donors.

The cohort comprised several hundred healthy bone marrow donors. At the time of sampling, every cohort member was nominally healthy, though immune exposures that went unrecorded were likely present. The donor tested CMV seronegative and was one of the 352 seronegative cohort members. A peripheral blood sample was collected from each donor, and TCR beta sequencing was performed on peripheral blood mononuclear cells. The Qiagen DNeasy Blood Extraction Kit was used to extract genomic DNA from the blood cell samples. Results and caveats for the whole study, not just this receptor: Only TCR beta chains were sequenced in this cohort, and the absence of alpha or paired-chain data limited detectable features. According to a later analysis, parvovirus B19, influenza, CMV and Epstein-Barr virus appeared linked to several top co-occurrence clusters. Most CMV-associated TCR beta chains appeared to be HLA-restricted in a later analysis, and the HLA associations seemed to be driven largely by CMV exposure. The sequencing pipeline was judged likely to have produced a cluster of highly shared sequence variants as a technical artifact. Presence/absence analyses assumed roughly uniform sequencing depth across donors, an assumption that may not hold. Compared with the 666-donor mean, donors in an Asian-associated ancestry cluster had fewer N-insertions in productive TCRs, according to a later genetic analysis. CMV serostatus was the only immune exposure information available for the cohort. Across donors, most TCR sequences were observed very rarely, whereas some public TCRs were present in many individuals. The earlier analysis of about 600 of the donors excluded fewer than 20 rarely observed V segments, including chromosome 9 orphons, because counts were too low. Some IMGT-functional V segments, including TRBV6-2 and TRBV6-3, could not be told apart with the 87-base-pair reads, so those segments were excluded. In a later analysis, over 15,000 TCR beta sequences were associated with specific HLA alleles at a false discovery rate of 0.05. Correlated functional status among segregating V segments might be attributable to linkage disequilibrium, but an unknown experimental factor could not be ruled out. A few of the identified cytomegalovirus-associated TCR beta chains were confirmed in vitro to be specific for cytomegalovirus antigens. A later genetic analysis associated a missense DCLRE1C variant with V-gene and J-gene trimming of TCR beta chains, and an independent cohort replicated the association. Broadly in line with IMGT annotations, most TCR beta V segments showed up in productive rearrangements about 90% or about 30% of the time in an earlier analysis of several hundred of the donors. When HLA alleles, especially DR and DQ, strongly co-occurred, attributing TCR associations to individual alleles was difficult. According to the authors, the approach could potentially be generalized to other disease states and immunological phenotypes. The study gave a list of some 150 TCR beta chains associated with cytomegalovirus. A further reported finding was that TCR beta sequences accurately predicted the HLA-A and HLA-B alleles for most subjects in the first cohort. The classifier was reported to diagnose cytomegalovirus status with high specificity and sensitivity in both the original cohort and the validation cohort. A later analysis found that TCR association rates varied across HLA loci, with DRB1 alleles showing the most associated TCRs and HLA-C alleles the fewest. Because HLA typing was missing for some donors at each locus, association tests included only the typed subset. Compared with equally common non-associated chains, HLA-associated TCR beta chains in a later analysis were more clonally expanded and had lower generation probabilities.

Libraries were built with the immunoSEQ multiplex PCR assay. The multiplex PCR relied on a mix of 60 forward primers for TCR Vbeta segments and 13 reverse primers for TCR Jbeta segments. Amplification of the CDR3 region of rearranged TCR beta genes was performed with a multiplex PCR assay on genomic DNA. On the Illumina HiSeq System, the amplified TCR beta libraries were sequenced as 87-base-pair reads. Concerning the study's data processing: A later analysis counted tens of millions of unique TCR beta chains across the 600 to 850 repertoires, and 9.5 million to 11 million of these chains were shared by at least two donors. Raw reads were error-corrected and collapsed into unique sequences by a nearest-neighbor algorithm in which closely related sequences were merged to remove PCR and sequencing errors. Alignment of CDR3 sequences to IMGT reference sequences was used to assign V, D and J gene segments. For a sequence to be retained, at least a six-nucleotide match to both a V gene segment and a J gene segment was required. A rearrangement counted as productive if the CDR3 had no stop codons and remained in frame with V and J, and every other rearrangement counted as non-productive. Following IMGT convention, CDR3 was defined as the stretch from the second conserved V-encoded cysteine to the conserved J-encoded phenylalanine. The earlier analysis of 500 to 650 of the donors excluded any sequence lacking an unambiguous match to a single V gene segment. In an earlier analysis of several hundred of the donors, a V segment was called functional when productive rearrangements were above 56.7%, and segregating when the standard deviation between donors exceeded 5%. A statistical classification framework was built for diagnosing cytomegalovirus status from the catalog of TCR beta chain sequences. V and J gene assignment, in a later analysis, came from comparing TCR nucleotide sequences with IMGT/GENE-DB human TR gene sequences. A later analysis assigned CDR3 sequences and most-parsimonious VDJ recombination scenarios with the TCRdist pipeline. In a later analysis, each TCR beta chain was defined by its CDR3 amino acid sequence together with its V-gene family, and reads without a unique V-gene family were excluded. As a way to deal with suspected cross-contamination and a sequencing artifact, a later analysis dropped 450 to 700 nucleotide sequences that were highly shared and had low generation probability. In a later analysis, a clonal expansion index for each public chain was calculated from normalized within-repertoire ranks of inferred template counts. In a later analysis, generation probabilities were computed with a VDJ recombination model fitted to out-of-frame rearrangements, and the resulting probabilities were checked against IGoR. In a later analysis, hypergeometric tests were used to score TCR-TCR, TCR-HLA and TCR-CMV co-occurrence, with a repertoire-size bias correction applied to TCR pairs. In a later analysis, false discovery rates were estimated by permuting HLA or CMV assignments 20 times. In a later analysis, co-occurring TCRs were grouped using DBSCAN, with TCRdist sequence similarity added in when clustering inside HLA-allele-positive subsets. For co-occurrence clustering, repertoires with fewer than 30,000 or more than 120,000 public chains were excluded, along with a handful of repertoires with anomalous nucleotide sharing. The clones in this table, taken by TCRdb from immuneACCESS, are in-frame only. Not every clone is retained; where verified, under half of the shortfall comes from an unresolved V gene, and the cause of the rest is unknown. The DNA gave D and trimming, while V, J and clone size come from that table. The sample profile shows a few hundred thousand clones; 92% of them were found once. The top ten constitute 1.7% of the sample.

In the case of this clone: It lacks a known antigen. There are no base qualities to consult, and no much larger clone falls within one base.

CDR1 and CDR2, looked up from the germline V gene (reference sequence), are SEHNR and FQNEAQ. Taken from cysteine to phenylalanine, the CDR3 has 17 residues. The only DNA kept is the CDR3, 51 bases in frame from the first base. Relative to germline, V is missing 3 bases and J is missing 7 bases, with 16 bases of the junction outside any gene match. This TCR derives from a girl aged 2-9 years in good health and CMV-seronegative. The chain couples TRBV7-9 to TRBJ1-2; 8 bases in the middle match TRBD1. Specimen: PBMCs. The CDR3 here reads CASSFRNSGQDSAGYTF. The DNA sequence reads TGTGCCAGCAGCTTTCGAAACTCGGGACAGGACAGTGCTGGCTACACCTTC. Reference TRBV7-9 and TRBJ1-2 proteins supply the regions before and after the CDR3; the full variable domain is: DTGVSQNPRHKITKRGQNVTFRCDPISEHNRLYWYRQTLGQGPEFLTYFQNEAQLEKSRLLSDRFSAERPKGSFSTLEIQRTEQGDSAMYLCASSFRNSGQDSAGYTFGSGTRLTVV.